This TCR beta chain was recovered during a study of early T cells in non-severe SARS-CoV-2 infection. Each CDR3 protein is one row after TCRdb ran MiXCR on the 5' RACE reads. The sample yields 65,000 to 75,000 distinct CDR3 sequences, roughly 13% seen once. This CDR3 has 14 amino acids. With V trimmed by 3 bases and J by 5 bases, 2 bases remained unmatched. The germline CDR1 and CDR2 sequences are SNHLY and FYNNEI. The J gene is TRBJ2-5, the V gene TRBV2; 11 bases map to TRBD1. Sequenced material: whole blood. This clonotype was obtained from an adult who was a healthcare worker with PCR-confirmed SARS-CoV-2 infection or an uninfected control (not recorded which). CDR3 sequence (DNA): TGTGCCAGCAGTGAGGACAGGGGGCATGAGACCCAGTACTTC. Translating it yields CASSEDRGHETQYF.